This paragraph covers one TCR beta chain sequence. Profiling relied on immunoSEQ multiplex PCR, and the TCRdb table lists in-frame clones only, not all of them. The table records 49,000 or so clones, 80% to 90% of them present only once. This CDR3 has 15 amino acids. The V gene lost 4 bases and the J gene lost 2 bases, with 16 bases spanning the gap. CDR1 SGHNT and CDR2 YYREEE come from the germline V gene (reference sequence). The data are from a study of blood T cell repertoires in COVID-19. Study summary: COVID-19 samples collected from the United States, Italy and Spain covered acute and convalescent phases.

Seattle participants joined during active infection and were tracked over time. The chain joins TRBV5-4 to TRBJ2-7; a possible D gene is TRBD1 (6 bases). The material sequenced was peripheral blood. The TCR comes from a woman older than 75 with COVID-19, enrolled during active disease. The CDR3: CASSAAGTSTYEQYF. For the CDR3, the DNA is TGTGCCAGCAGCGCCGCCGGGACATCGACCTACGAGCAGTACTTC.